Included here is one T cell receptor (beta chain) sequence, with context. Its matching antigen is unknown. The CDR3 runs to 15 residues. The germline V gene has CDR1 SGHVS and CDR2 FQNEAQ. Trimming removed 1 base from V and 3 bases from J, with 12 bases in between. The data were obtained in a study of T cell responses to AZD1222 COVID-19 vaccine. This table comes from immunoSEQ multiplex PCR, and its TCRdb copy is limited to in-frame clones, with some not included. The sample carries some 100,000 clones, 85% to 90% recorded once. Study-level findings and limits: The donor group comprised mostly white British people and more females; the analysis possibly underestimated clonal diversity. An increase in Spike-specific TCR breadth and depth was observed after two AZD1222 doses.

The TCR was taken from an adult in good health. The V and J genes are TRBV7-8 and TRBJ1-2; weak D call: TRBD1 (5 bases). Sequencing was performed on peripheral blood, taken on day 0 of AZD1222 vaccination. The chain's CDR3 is CASSLEGTTYYGYTF. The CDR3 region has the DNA TGTGCCAGCAGCTTAGAGGGGACCACTTACTATGGCTACACCTTC.